The 23 T cell receptor beta chains presented below share a single source sample, sequenced in a study of blood T cells in healthy people across ages. Using a J-beta primer mix together with a sample-barcoded 5' primer, a second PCR was run for roughly 6 to 12 cycles. TCRdb independently ran MiXCR on the 5' RACE reads; one entry per CDR3 protein. The sample has about 930,000 distinct CDR3 sequences; about 28% are singletons. This sample also belongs to another study, concerning T cells of mothers and their children.

The sample taken for sequencing was blood. The receptor source for this set is a woman in her thirties or forties in good health.

V is TRBV5-1 and J is TRBJ2-1; possible D gene TRBD1, 6 bases. The CDR3 consists of 17 residues. V was cut by 4 bases and J by 0 bases, with 17 bases left in between. Per germline, CDR1 SGHRS and CDR2 YFSETQ. CDR3 nucleotides: TGCGCCAGCAGCACGAACCCCAGGGGAAGCTCCTACAATGAGCAGTTCTTC. This codes for CASSTNPRGSSYNEQFF.

The rearrangement links TRBV5-1 to TRBJ2-3; D unresolved. Germline V gene lookup returns CDR1 SGHRS and CDR2 YFSETQ. Between the trimmed V and J ends, which lost 1 base and 3 bases, there was a span of 9 bases. There are 14 residues in the CDR3. CDR3: CASSLTAVTDTQYF. CDR3 coding DNA: TGCGCCAGCAGCTTGACGGCGGTGACAGATACGCAGTATTTT. Complete variable domain (other parts from reference TRBV5-1 and TRBJ2-3): KAGVTQTPRYLIKTRGQQVTLSCSPISGHRSVSWYQQTPGQGLQFLFEYFSETQRNKGNFPGRFSGRQFSNSRSEMNVSTLELGDSALYLCASSLTAVTDTQYFGPGTRLTVL.

This clonotype occurred many times. The gene calls are TRBV7-9 and TRBJ2-1, with D possibly being TRBD1 (5 bases). V lost 7 bases, J lost 12 bases, and 28 bases lay in between. The CDR3 covers 16 residues. Germline-derived CDR1 and CDR2 are SEHNR and FQNEAQ (reference sequence). The CDR3 sequence is CASIDQGNVGASGQFF. The DNA of the CDR3 is TGTGCCAGCATCGACCAGGGCAACGTCGGTGCGTCTGGGCAGTTCTTC.

This clonotype was seen only once. The V call is TRBV7-3, the J call TRBJ2-4; 13 bases are shared with TRBD2. From germline, CDR1 is SGHTA and CDR2 FQGTGA. The CDR3 length is 17 residues. V lost 5 bases and J lost 13; bases outside the gene matches: 17. For the CDR3, the DNA is TGTGCCAGCAGCCCAATCGGATCCGGACTAGCGGGGGAAGAGCAGTACTTC. Protein product: CASSPIGSGLAGEEQYF.

This clonotype was seen repeatedly, ten times or more. The chain couples TRBV20-1 to TRBJ1-2; D is unresolved. CDR3 length equals 9 residues. The germline V gene has CDR1 DFQATT and CDR2 SNEGSKA (reference sequence). The V end was cut by 6 bases, the J end by 10 bases, with 9 bases between. The chain's CDR3 is CSAHGFYTF. CDR3 bases: TGCAGTGCCCACGGATTCTACACCTTC.

For this clonotype: A clone one base away is much larger, so this may be a read error. The chain carries TRBV29-1 and TRBJ1-2, with D tentatively TRBD1 (5 bases). Trimming removed 1 base at V and 7 bases at J, with 19 bases between. CDR1 SQVTM and CDR2 ANQGSEA come from the germline V gene. This CDR3 contains 15 residues. In DNA, the CDR3 is TGCAGCGTTGAAGGGGACGGGGAGTGGCGTTTTGGCTACACCTTC. Amino acid sequence: CSVEGDGEWRFGYTF. Full variable domain (rest looked up from reference TRBV29-1 and TRBJ1-2): SAVISQKPSRDICQRGTSLTIQCQVDSQVTMMFWYRQQPGQSLTLIATANQGSEATYESGFVIDKFPISRPNLTFSTLTVSNMSPEDSSIYLCSVEGDGEWRFGYTFGSGTRLTVV.

This clonotype was counted a few times. This chain uses TRBV27 with TRBJ2-1; D remains ambiguous. CDR3 length: 10 residues. V shed 4 bases and J shed 10 bases, with 5 bases lying between them. Germline lookup yields CDR1 MNHEY and CDR2 SMNVEV (reference sequence). The DNA for the CDR3 is TGTGCCAGCAGTTACCCGGAGCAGTTCTTC. This sequence encodes CASSYPEQFF.

This clonotype was seen at least ten times. V usage is TRBV6-2 or TRBV6-3 and J usage is TRBJ2-1; tentatively, D is TRBD2 (6 bases). The germline V gene encodes CDR1 MNHEY and CDR2 SVGEGT. V lost 5 bases and J lost 10, with 9 bases in between. This CDR3 has 11 residues. The CDR3 is CASSRDSEQFF. CDR3 in DNA: TGTGCCAGCAGTCGGGACTCCGAGCAGTTCTTC.

This clonotype came up many times. This rearrangement joins TRBV27 to TRBJ1-2; D call uncertain. This CDR3 comprises 17 residues. Germline CDR1 MNHEY, CDR2 SMNVEV (reference sequence). Trimming removed 5 bases at V and 0 bases at J, with 19 bases between. The CDR3 coding sequence is TGTGCCAGCAGTGCTCGGGTCAACTCCGAATCTAACTATGGCTACACCTTC. It is translated as CASSARVNSESNYGYTF.

Of note for this clonotype: One junction end does not reproduce the germline sequence, and a read error may be involved. The chain links TRBV20-1 to TRBJ1-3, with D hard to call. The germline V gene has CDR1 DFQATT and CDR2 SNEGSKA (reference sequence). This CDR3 comprises 14 residues. The CDR3 bases are TGCAGTGCTAGTATATTGGGAGTAGGAAGCACCATATATTTT. Its protein product is CSASILGVGSTIYF.

This clonotype was counted only a few times. One junction end disagrees with the germline gene, perhaps due to a read error. The chain links TRBV15 to TRBJ2-5; 12 bases align to TRBD2. Germline CDR1 and CDR2: LNHNV and YYDKDF (reference sequence). The CDR3 runs 16 residues. The CDR3 loop is CTTSRVTSGRWETQYF. In nucleotides, the CDR3 is TGTACCACCAGCAGAGTTACTAGCGGGAGGTGGGAGACCCAGTACTTC. The whole variable domain, filled in from reference TRBV15 and TRBJ2-5, reads DAMVIQNPRYQVTQFGKPVTLSCSQTLNHNVMYWYQQKSSQAPKLLFHYYDKDFNNEADTPDNFQSRRPNTSFCFLDIRSPGLGDTAMYLCTTSRVTSGRWETQYFGPGTRLLVL.

Remarks on this clonotype: One base away lies a much larger clone, so this may be a sequencing read error. The V and J genes are TRBV12-3 or TRBV12-4 and TRBJ2-5; D gene uncertain. The CDR3 sequence is 14 residues long. CDR3 DNA: TGTGTCAGCAGTTTCGAAGGATTCCAAGAGACCCAGTACTTC. Translating gives CVSSFEGFQETQYF.

This clonotype turned up a few times. The chain carries TRBV24-1 and TRBJ1-5; a weak D match, TRBD1 (5 bases). CDR3 length: 14 amino acids. V gave up 4 bases and J gave up 5 bases, with 11 bases separating them. Germline V CDR1 and CDR2: KGHDR, SFDVKD. Here the CDR3 DNA reads TGTGCCACCAGTGACAGGGTTATCGATCAGCCCCAGCATTTT. It specifies CATSDRVIDQPQHF.

This chain uses TRBV20-1 with TRBJ2-2, with unresolved D. The germline gives CDR1 DFQATT, CDR2 SNEGSKA (reference sequence). There are 13 residues in the CDR3. The V gene lost 5 bases and the J gene lost 1 base, with 8 bases spanning the gap. The DNA of the CDR3 is TGCAGTGCTGTCCCCCAGAACACCGGGGAGCTGTTTTTT. Protein product: CSAVPQNTGELFF.

This clonotype was counted only a few times. CDR3 sequence reads: CASSKVQYHNQPQHF. The CDR3 coding sequence is TGTGCCAGCAGCAAAGTACAGTACCATAATCAGCCCCAGCATTTT. V usage is TRBV21-1 and J usage is TRBJ1-5. TRBV21-1 is a pseudogene segment. The CDR3 sequence is 15 residues long.

V usage is TRBV30 and J usage is TRBJ2-1, with 8 bases aligning to TRBD1. The CDR3 totals 17 residues. The trim removed 2 bases at V and 1 base at J, leaving 10 bases unmatched. The germline gives CDR1 GTSNPN, CDR2 SVGIG (reference sequence). Here the CDR3 DNA reads TGTGCCTGGAGTAAAGACAGGGGATTTAGGTCCTACAATGAGCAGTTCTTC. Its translation: CAWSKDRGFRSYNEQFF.

The rearrangement uses TRBV5-1 and TRBJ2-5, with 9 positions matching TRBD2. The junction had 5 bases not matched to a gene; V was cut back by 0 bases and J by 2 bases. CDR3 length: 16 residues. The germline V gene has CDR1 SGHRS and CDR2 YFSETQ. In DNA form, the CDR3 reads TGCGCCAGCAGCTTGGTAGGACTAGCGAAACAAGAGACCCAGTACTTC. It encodes CASSLVGLAKQETQYF.

The rearrangement links TRBV28 to TRBJ1-2; 10 positions match TRBD1. CDR1 and CDR2 from the germline V gene are MDHEN and SYDVKM. J gave up 0 bases and V 7 bases, and 5 bases lay outside the gene matches. This CDR3 has 15 amino acids. CDR3 region: CASKGGQGSNYGYTF. The CDR3 DNA is TGTGCCAGCAAGGGGGGACAGGGGTCTAACTATGGCTACACCTTC.

The table lists this clonotype with a few counts. One end of the junction varies from germline; a read error may be responsible. The J gene is TRBJ1-4, the V gene TRBV29-1; no reliable D call. The CDR3 has 14 residues. Germline assignment: CDR1 SQVTM and CDR2 ANQGSEA. CDR3 sequence (DNA): TGCAGCGTACGGAGCGGAGTAAAAAATGAAAAACGGTTTTTT. This sequence encodes CSVRSGVKNEKRFF.

A few counts support this clonotype. J is TRBJ2-4 and V is TRBV28; 7 bases line up with TRBD2. The CDR3 has 13 residues. J lost 13 bases, V lost 5 bases, and 11 bases had no gene match. Germline loops: CDR1 MDHEN, CDR2 SYDVKM. CDR3 region: CASSRTSLGLQYF. The CDR3 nucleotides are TGTGCCAGCAGTCGGACTAGTTTAGGTTTGCAGTACTTC.

The chain couples TRBV5-1 to TRBJ2-3; D possibly corresponds to TRBD1 (5 bases). The CDR3 is 16 amino acids. The V end was cut by 3 bases, the J end by 1 base, with 15 bases between. CDR1 and CDR2 (germline): SGHRS, YFSETQ. CDR3 sequence (DNA): TGCGCCAGCAGCTCGCTCCTACAGGCACGCACAGATACGCAGTATTTT. Its translation: CASSSLLQARTDTQYF.

This clonotype was seen many times. V usage is TRBV25-1 and J usage is TRBJ1-2; tentatively, D is TRBD1 (6 bases). V gave up 6 bases and J gave up 0 bases, with 11 bases separating them. CDR1 is MGHDK and CDR2 is SYGVNS in the germline V gene. The CDR3 covers 14 residues. CDR3 bases: TGTGCCAGCAGGGGACACCTCGCTAACTATGGCTACACCTTC. Its protein product is CASRGHLANYGYTF.

V gene TRBV7-9 combines with J gene TRBJ2-5; TRBD1 matches 10 bases. The CDR3 is 15 amino acids. J lost 2 bases, V lost 5 bases, and 5 bases had no gene match. Per the germline V gene, CDR1 is SEHNR and CDR2 is FQNEAQ (reference sequence). The CDR3 spells CASSAPGQGQETQYF. CDR3 in DNA: TGTGCCAGCAGCGCACCGGGACAGGGGCAAGAGACCCAGTACTTC.